The present TCR beta chain was sequenced within a study of blood T cells in healthy people across ages. For the study at large: Per two T cells, template switching captured roughly one barcoded beta molecule. Study-wide results and limits: Diversity figures based on one million T cells were deemed too low.

Trimming pared 1 base from V and 2 bases from J, leaving 10 bases between. This CDR3 has 15 residues. Per the germline V gene, CDR1 is SGHRS and CDR2 is YFSETQ. For the second PCR, which ran for about 7 to 11 cycles, a sample-barcoded 5' primer and a J-beta primer mix were used. The authors tagged each cDNA molecule using a template-switch adaptor with 12 random nucleotides. MiXCR was run by TCRdb on the 5' RACE reads, yielding one entry per CDR3 protein. The data contain 1.5 million to 2 million distinct CDR3 sequences, 28% of them singletons. Many counts were recorded for this clonotype. The target antigen is unknown.

The source material was blood. This clonotype was obtained from a woman aged 25-40 years in good health. The chain couples TRBV5-1 to TRBJ1-5, with a tentative D call TRBD1 (6 bases). CDR3 residues: CASSLSGAGNQPQHF. The DNA of the CDR3 is TGCGCCAGCAGCTTGTCAGGGGCAGGCAATCAGCCCCAGCATTTT.